This TCR beta chain was sequenced for a study of immune evolution from preneoplasia to lung adenocarcinoma. Study-wide points: Highest clonality occurred in KRAS-mutant, not EGFR-mutant or double wild-type, nodules. Later-stage lesions appeared to have more T cells, more diversity, less clonality.

Germline V CDR1 and CDR2: MNHEY, SVGAGI. The CDR3 loop spans 13 amino acids. V was pared by 5 bases and J by 4 bases, with 11 bases between. In regard to this clone: The antigen is undetermined.

Sequencing was performed with immunoSEQ multiplex PCR; in TCRdb, only in-frame clones are kept and a portion is missing. The sample includes about 8,400 clones, around 86% of them seen just once. V usage is TRBV6-5 and J usage is TRBJ1-2; TRBD1 is a possible D gene (5 bases). This clonotype was obtained from a person aged 45-60 years with lung adenocarcinoma. Sequencing input: FFPE invasive lung adenocarcinoma tissue. CDR3 coding DNA: TGTGCCAGCAGTGGTACAGGAGGCTATGGCTACACCTTC. This translates into CASSGTGGYGYTF.